This T cell receptor (beta chain) stems from a study of T cells in Graves' hyperthyroidism and ophthalmopathy. The hyperthyroidism was newly diagnosed and had lasted under 2 months; the patients were aged 18 to 65. Not enrolled were patients with uncontrolled infection, other autoimmune disease, pregnancy or lactation. Clinicians diagnosed patients from clinical symptoms, serum thyroxine and TRAb, thyroid ultrasound and orbital computed tomography. A word on this clonotype: This clone may be a read error of a much larger clone one base away.

RNA transcripts provided the source from which TCR beta CDR3 regions were amplified. Primed by the HTBI set, a first-round RT-PCR was run on the TCR CDR3. TCRdb processed the multiplex PCR reads anew with MiXCR; each CDR3 protein has one entry. The sample lists hundreds of thousands of distinct CDR3 sequences; 14% were seen once. Sequencing was done on a sample of blood. The clonotype was recovered from a woman in her 30s with Graves' hyperthyroidism.

CDR3 loop: CASTLSSGNHEQYF. In DNA, the CDR3 is TGTGCCAGCACATTGTCTAGCGGGAACCACGAGCAGTACTTC. The chain uses TRBV2 and TRBJ2-7, with 9 bases fitting TRBD2. Germline V gene data show CDR1 as SNHLY and CDR2 as FYNNEI. V gave up 7 bases and J gave up 5 bases; unmatched junction bases: 9. There are 14 residues in the CDR3.